This T cell receptor (beta chain) was sequenced for a study of beta chain features in type 1 diabetes. Expressed TCRB transcripts were sequenced because the isolated RNA had all been reverse transcribed beforehand. Using immunoSEQ multiplex PCR, the repertoire was profiled, and TCRdb retains in-frame clones only, with some absent. The sample contains approximately 40,000 clones, roughly 50% of which appear only once. The germline gives CDR1 SEHNR, CDR2 FQNEAQ (reference sequence). The CDR3 is 16 amino acids. J was trimmed by 8 bases and V by 4 bases; bases with no gene match: 7. Every donor provided one heparinised blood draw, which averaged roughly 120 mL. It was via CD45RO/CCR7/CD25/CD127/CD95/CD27 that CD4+ naive, central memory, regulatory and stem cell-like memory cells were sorted.

This chain links TRBV7-9 with TRBJ2-1, with 14 positions matching TRBD2. The sequence was obtained from a woman aged 30 to 39 in good health. Sequencing input: stem cell memory CD4+ T cells from blood. The CDR3 is CASSSPGLAGVHEQFF. In DNA form, the CDR3 reads TGTGCCAGCAGCTCACCGGGACTAGCGGGAGTACATGAGCAGTTCTTC.